This paragraph reports one TCR beta chain. Its antigen is as yet unknown. The record originates from a study of T cell repertoires in cytomegalovirus infection. Study-wide background: In public TCR beta signatures, there were indications of both CMV infection and matching HLA type.

TCRdb analysed the reads with MiXCR anew, one entry per CDR3 protein. The sample records around 900,000 distinct CDR3 sequences, approximately 31% being singletons. This TCR derives from a human donor in good health (CMV status not recorded). Some clones in this sample may be carry-over from other donors' samples. Sample: cultured CD8+ T cells from PBMCs, taken from culture after CMV antigen stimulation.

The CDR3 spells CASSLVGRTSGSTDTQYF. The CDR3 DNA reads as TGTGCCAGCAGCTTAGTAGGTAGGACTAGCGGAAGCACAGATACGCAGTATTTT. The chain is built from TRBV7-9 and TRBJ2-3; TRBD2 matches 10 bases. Germline trimming cut 1 base from V and 0 bases from J; bases unmatched to any gene: 7. Germline assignment: CDR1 SEHNR and CDR2 FQNEAQ (reference sequence). The CDR3 contains 18 residues.